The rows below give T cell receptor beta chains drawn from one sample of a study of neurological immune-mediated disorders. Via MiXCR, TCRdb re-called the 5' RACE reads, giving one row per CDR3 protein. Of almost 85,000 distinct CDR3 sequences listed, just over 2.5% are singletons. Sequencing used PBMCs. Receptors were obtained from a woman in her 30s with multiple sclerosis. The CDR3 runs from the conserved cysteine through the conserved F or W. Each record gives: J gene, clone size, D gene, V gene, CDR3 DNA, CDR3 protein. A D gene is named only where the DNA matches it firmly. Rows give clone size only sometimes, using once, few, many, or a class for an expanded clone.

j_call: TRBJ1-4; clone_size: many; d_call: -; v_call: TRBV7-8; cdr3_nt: TGTGCCAGCAGTCCCTGGCAGGCAGGGGATGAAAAACTGTTTTTT; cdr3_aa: CASSPWQAGDEKLFF
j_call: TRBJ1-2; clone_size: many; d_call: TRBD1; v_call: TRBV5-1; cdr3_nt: TGCGCCAGCAGCGAACAGGGGGCATACGATGGCTACACCTTC; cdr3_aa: CASSEQGAYDGYTF
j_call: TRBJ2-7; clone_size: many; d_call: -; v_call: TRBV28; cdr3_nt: TGTGCCAGCAGCCGTAGGGAGAGCTCCTACGAGCAGTACTTC; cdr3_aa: CASSRRESSYEQYF
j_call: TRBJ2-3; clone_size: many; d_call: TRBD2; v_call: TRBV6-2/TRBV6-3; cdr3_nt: TGTGCCAGCAGTTACCTTCGGACTAGTGAAACGCAGTATTTT; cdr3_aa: CASSYLRTSETQYF
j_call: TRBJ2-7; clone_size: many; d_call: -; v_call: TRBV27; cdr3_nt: TGTGCCAGCAGTCGGGCGGACAGCTCCTACGAGCAGTACTTC; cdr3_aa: CASSRADSSYEQYF
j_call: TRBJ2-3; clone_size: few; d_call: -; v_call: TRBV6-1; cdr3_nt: TGTGCCAGCAGTGAAGCGCACACAGATACGCAGTATTTT; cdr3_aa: CASSEAHTDTQYF
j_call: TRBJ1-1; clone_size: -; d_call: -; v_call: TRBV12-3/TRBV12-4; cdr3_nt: TGTGCCAGCAGCTCCAGGGTTAGGAACACTGAAGCTTTCTTT; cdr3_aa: CASSSRVRNTEAFF
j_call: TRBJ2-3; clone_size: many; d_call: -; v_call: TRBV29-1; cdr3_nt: TGCAGCGTTGATGATACGGGAACAGATACGCAGTATTTT; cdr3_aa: CSVDDTGTDTQYF
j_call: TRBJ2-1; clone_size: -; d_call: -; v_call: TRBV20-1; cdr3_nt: TGCAGCGTTGAAGGAGCGTTCGGTAAGCAGTTCTTC; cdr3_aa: CSVEGAFGKQFF
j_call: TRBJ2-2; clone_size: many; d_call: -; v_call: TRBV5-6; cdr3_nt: TGTGCCAGCAGCCCATCGGGGGCATGGGCCGGGGAGCTGTTTTTT; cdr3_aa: CASSPSGAWAGELFF
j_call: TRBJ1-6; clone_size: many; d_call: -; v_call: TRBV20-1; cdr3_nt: TGCAGTGCTAGAGAAGGAAGTAGATATAATTCACCCCTCCACTTT; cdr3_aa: CSAREGSRYNSPLHF
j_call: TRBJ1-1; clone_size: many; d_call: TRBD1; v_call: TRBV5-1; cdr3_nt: TGCGCCAGCAGCCAGGGGGCGCCGAACACTGAAGCTTTCTTT; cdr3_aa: CASSQGAPNTEAFF
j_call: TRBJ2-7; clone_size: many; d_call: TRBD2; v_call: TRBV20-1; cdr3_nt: TGCAGTGCTAGAGGGGGGACTAGCGGACTAGAGTACGAGCAGTACTTC; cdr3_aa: CSARGGTSGLEYEQYF
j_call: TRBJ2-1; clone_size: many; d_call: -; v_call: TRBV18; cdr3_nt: TGTGCCAGCTCACCACCGGCGGGAAAAGAGCAGTTCTTC; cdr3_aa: CASSPPAGKEQFF
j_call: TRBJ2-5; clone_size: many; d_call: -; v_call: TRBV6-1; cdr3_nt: TGTGCCAGCATTCGCGGGGCTTGGGAGACCCAGTACTTC; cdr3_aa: CASIRGAWETQYF
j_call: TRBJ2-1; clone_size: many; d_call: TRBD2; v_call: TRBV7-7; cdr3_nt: TGTGCTAGCAGCCGTAGCGGGACCCACAATGAGCAGTTCTTC; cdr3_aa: CASSRSGTHNEQFF
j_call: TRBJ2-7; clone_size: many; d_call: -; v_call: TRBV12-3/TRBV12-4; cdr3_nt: TGTGCCAGCAGTTTACCAACCGGGCGTGGGACATACGAGCAGTACTTC; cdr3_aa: CASSLPTGRGTYEQYF
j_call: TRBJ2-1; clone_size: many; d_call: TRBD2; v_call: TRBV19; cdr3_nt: TGTGCCAGTAGTATTTGGGCGGGAGTGGATGAGCAGTTCTTC; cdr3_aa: CASSIWAGVDEQFF
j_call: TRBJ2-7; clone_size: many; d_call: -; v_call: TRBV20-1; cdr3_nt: TGCAGTGCTAGAGATCAGGGGCTGGGCTACGAGCAGTACTTC; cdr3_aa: CSARDQGLGYEQYF
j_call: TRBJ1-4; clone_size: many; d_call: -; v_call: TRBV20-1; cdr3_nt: TGCAGTGCAGCCCGCGGGGATAGAAAAGGTGAAAAACTGTTTTTT; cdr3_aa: CSAARGDRKGEKLFF
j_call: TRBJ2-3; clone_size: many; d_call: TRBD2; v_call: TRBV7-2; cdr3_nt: TGTGCCAGCAGCTTAGGGGCGGGAGGTGATACGCAGTATTTT; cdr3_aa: CASSLGAGGDTQYF
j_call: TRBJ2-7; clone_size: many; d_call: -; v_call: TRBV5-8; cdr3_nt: TGTGCCAGCAGCTTGTATAACGAGCAGTACTTC; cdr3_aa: CASSLYNEQYF
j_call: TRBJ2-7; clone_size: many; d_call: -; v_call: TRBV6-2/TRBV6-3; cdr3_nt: TGTGCCAGCAGGCCCGCGGACTACGAGCAGTACTTC; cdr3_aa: CASRPADYEQYF
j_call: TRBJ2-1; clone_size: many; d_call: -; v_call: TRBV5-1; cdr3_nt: TGCGCCAGCAGCCTGAGGCCCCGCTCCTACAATGAGCAGTTCTTC; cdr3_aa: CASSLRPRSYNEQFF
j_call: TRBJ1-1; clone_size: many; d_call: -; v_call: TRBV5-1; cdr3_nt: TGCGCCAGCAGCTCCGGGCAGACCACTGAAGCTTTCTTT; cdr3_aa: CASSSGQTTEAFF
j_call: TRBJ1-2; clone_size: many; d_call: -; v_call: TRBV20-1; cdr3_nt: TGCAGTGCTAGCCTGCCTGTGGACTATGGCTACACCTTC; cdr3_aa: CSASLPVDYGYTF
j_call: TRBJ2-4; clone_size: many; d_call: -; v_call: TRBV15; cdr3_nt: TGTGCCACCAGTCCCGGCCCCCGCGGGGTGTCGGTCGACATTCAGTACTTC; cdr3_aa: CATSPGPRGVSVDIQYF
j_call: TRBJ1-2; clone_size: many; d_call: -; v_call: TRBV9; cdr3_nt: TGTGCCAGCAGCGTAGATCGAGGGGCGTACTATGGCTACACCTTC; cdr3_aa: CASSVDRGAYYGYTF
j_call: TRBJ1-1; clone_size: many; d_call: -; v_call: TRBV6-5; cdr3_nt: TGTGCCAGCAGTTATGCCCGGGAAGCTTTCTTT; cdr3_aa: CASSYAREAFF
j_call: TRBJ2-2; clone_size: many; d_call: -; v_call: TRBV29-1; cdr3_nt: TGCAGCGTGGGTGGGGATATTGCGGGACGGCTCCCCGGGGAGCTGTTTTTT; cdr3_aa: CSVGGDIAGRLPGELFF
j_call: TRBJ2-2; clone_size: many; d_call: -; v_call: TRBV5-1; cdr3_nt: TGCGCCAGCAGCAACCGGGACTGGAACACCGGGGAGCTGTTTTTT; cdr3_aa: CASSNRDWNTGELFF
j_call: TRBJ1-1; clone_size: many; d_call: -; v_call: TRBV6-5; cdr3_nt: TGTGCCAGCAGTGCACCGGGCGGACCCACTGAAGCTTTCTTT; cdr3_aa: CASSAPGGPTEAFF
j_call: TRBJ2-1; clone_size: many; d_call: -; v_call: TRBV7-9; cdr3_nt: TGTGCCAGCAGCACCCGGGGGAATTCGTACAATGAGCAGTTCTTC; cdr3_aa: CASSTRGNSYNEQFF
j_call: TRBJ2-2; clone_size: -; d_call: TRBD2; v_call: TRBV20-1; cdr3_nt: TGCAGTGCTAGAGTCGTAGCGGGTGGTGGGGAGCTGTTTTTT; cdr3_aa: CSARVVAGGGELFF
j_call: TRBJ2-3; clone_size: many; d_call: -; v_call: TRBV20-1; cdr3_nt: TGCAGTGCTAGTCAATGGGCGGACAAAAATGCAATCACCACAGATACGCAGTATTTT; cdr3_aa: CSASQWADKNAITTDTQYF
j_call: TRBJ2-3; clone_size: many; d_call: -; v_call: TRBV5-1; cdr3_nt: TGCGCCAGCAGCTTGGGGGGCTGGAGCACAGATACGCAGTATTTT; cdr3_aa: CASSLGGWSTDTQYF
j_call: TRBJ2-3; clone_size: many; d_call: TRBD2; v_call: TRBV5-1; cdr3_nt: TGCGCCAGCAGCCCCGGTAAGACTAGCGGTAACACAGATACGCAGTATTTT; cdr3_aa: CASSPGKTSGNTDTQYF
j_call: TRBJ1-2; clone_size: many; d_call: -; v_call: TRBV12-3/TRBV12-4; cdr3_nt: TGTGCCAGCACTCCCCGGGTGAACTATGGCTACACCTTC; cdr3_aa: CASTPRVNYGYTF
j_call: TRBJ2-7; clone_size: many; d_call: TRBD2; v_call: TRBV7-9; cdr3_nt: TGTGCCAGCAGCCAGGGCGGGACTAGCGGGAGACCCTACGAGCAGTACTTC; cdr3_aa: CASSQGGTSGRPYEQYF
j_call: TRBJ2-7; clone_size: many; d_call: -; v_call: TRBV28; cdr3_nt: TGTGCCAGCAGTTTAGATCCGTCCTACTACGAGCAGTACTTC; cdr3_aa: CASSLDPSYYEQYF
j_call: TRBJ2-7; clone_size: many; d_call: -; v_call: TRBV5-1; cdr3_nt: TGCGCCAGCAGCTTACAATCAGGGGTTGGCTCCTACGAGCAGTACTTC; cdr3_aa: CASSLQSGVGSYEQYF
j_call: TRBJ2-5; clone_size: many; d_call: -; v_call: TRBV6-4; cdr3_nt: TGTGCCAGCAGTCCAAAGGGGACTGGTGAAGAGACCCAGTACTTC; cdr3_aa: CASSPKGTGEETQYF
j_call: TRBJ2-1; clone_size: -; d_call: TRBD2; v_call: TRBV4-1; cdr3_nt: TGCGCCAGCAGCCAAGATATAGGCGCTAGCGGGAGGGCCCGGGAGCAGTTCTTC; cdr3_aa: CASSQDIGASGRAREQFF
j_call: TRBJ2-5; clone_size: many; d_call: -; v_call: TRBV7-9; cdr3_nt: TGTGCCAGCAGCTCCCGACTAGGACGGGAGACCCAGTACTTC; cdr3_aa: CASSSRLGRETQYF
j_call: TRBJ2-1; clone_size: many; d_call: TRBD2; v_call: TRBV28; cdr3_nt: TGTGCCAGCAGTTTATTCGTGGGACTAGCGGGAGGGCCGGATGAGCAGTTCTTC; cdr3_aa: CASSLFVGLAGGPDEQFF
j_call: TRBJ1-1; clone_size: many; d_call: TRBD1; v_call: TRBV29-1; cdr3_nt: TGCAGCGTTGACAGGGGGCGGACTGAAGCTTTCTTT; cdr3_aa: CSVDRGRTEAFF
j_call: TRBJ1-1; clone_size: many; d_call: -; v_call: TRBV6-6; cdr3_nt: TGTGCCAGCAGTTATCTCGCCTTTGAAGCTTTCTTT; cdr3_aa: CASSYLAFEAFF
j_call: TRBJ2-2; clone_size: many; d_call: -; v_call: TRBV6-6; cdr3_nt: TGTGCCAGCAGACGCGATGCGGCCGGGGAGCTGTTTTTT; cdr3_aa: CASRRDAAGELFF
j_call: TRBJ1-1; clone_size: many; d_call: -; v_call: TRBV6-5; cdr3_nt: TGTGCCAGCAGCTTAGACGAGACTGAAGCTTTCTTT; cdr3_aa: CASSLDETEAFF
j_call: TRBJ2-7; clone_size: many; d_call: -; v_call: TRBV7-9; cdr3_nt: TGTGCCAGCAGCTCGACCTTCTACGAGCAGTACTTC; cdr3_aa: CASSSTFYEQYF
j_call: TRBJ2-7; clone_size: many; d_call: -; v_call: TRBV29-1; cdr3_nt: TGCAGCGTTGTTGTCAGGAGCTTCTACGAGCAGTACTTC; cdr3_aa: CSVVVRSFYEQYF
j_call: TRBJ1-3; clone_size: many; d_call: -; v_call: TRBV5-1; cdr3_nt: TGCGCCAGCAGCTTGGTCCAGGGAGGTGATGGAAACACCATATATTTT; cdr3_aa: CASSLVQGGDGNTIYF
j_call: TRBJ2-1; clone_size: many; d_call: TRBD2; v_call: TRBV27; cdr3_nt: TGTGCCAGCAGCCCGATTCTGGGACTAGCGGGAGATGAGCAGTTCTTC; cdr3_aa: CASSPILGLAGDEQFF
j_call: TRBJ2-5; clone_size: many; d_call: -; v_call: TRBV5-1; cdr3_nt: TGCGCCAGCAGCGTTGGGGGGGCAGAAGAGACCCAGTACTTC; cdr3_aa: CASSVGGAEETQYF
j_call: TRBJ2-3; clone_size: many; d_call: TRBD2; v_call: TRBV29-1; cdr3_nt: TGCAGCGTCGCAACACGCACGGGGGGTACAGATACGCAGTATTTT; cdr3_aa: CSVATRTGGTDTQYF
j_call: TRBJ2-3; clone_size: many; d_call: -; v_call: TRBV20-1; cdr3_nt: TGCAGTGCTATAGTCCGGATTTCCACAGATACGCAGTATTTT; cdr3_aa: CSAIVRISTDTQYF
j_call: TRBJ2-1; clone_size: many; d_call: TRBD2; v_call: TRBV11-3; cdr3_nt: TGTGCCAGCAGCTTAGCACTAGCGGCCTACAATGAGCAGTTCTTC; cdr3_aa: CASSLALAAYNEQFF
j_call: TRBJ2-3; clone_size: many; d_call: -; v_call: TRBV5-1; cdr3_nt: TGCGCCAGCAGCTTGGCTAGCTCCACAGATACGCAGTATTTT; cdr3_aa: CASSLASSTDTQYF
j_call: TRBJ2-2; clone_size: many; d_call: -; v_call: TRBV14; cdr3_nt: TGTGCCAGCAGCCAAGACCGGATCCCCGGGGGGGAGCTGTTTTTT; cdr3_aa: CASSQDRIPGGELFF
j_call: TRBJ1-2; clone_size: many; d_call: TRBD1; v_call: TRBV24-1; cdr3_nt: TGTGCCACCAGTAGGGAGGGGGCCACTGGCTACACCTTC; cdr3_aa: CATSREGATGYTF